The source of this TCR beta chain is a study of blood T cell repertoires in COVID-19. About the research overall: There were acute and convalescent COVID-19 samples, and they came from the United States, Italy and Spain. The cDNA or gDNA used as material had been derived from T cells, B-cell-depleted T cells, or PBMCs.

V lost 2 bases and J lost 0; bases outside the gene matches: 11. The length of the CDR3 is 20 residues. The germline V gene has CDR1 SGDLS and CDR2 YYNGEE. Sequenced by immunoSEQ multiplex PCR; TCRdb stores in-frame clones only, minus some. The sample carries 150,000 to 200,000 clones, about 88% recorded once. V usage is TRBV9 and J usage is TRBJ2-1; TRBD2 matches 13 bases. The sequenced sample was peripheral blood. The TCR was taken from a young man with acute or convalescent COVID-19. This CDR3 is CASSVRSGTSGAGSYNEQFF. The DNA for the CDR3 is TGTGCCAGCAGCGTGCGTTCCGGGACTAGCGGGGCGGGCTCCTACAATGAGCAGTTCTTC.